This TCR beta chain was obtained from a study of identifying expanded T cells in peripheral blood. Findings and limits, study-wide: About 1.2 clones differed between technical replicates, versus about 17 and 20 over time.

The CDR3 covers 15 residues. V was cut by 1 base and J by 4 bases, with 11 bases left in between. Germline loops: CDR1 SGHAT, CDR2 FQNNGV. A remark on this clone: Its antigen is as yet unknown.

TCRdb keeps only in-frame clones here, not all; method: immunoSEQ multiplex PCR. The data show 70,000 or so clones, 75% to 90% seen once. Source material: blood. The TCR sequence derives from a person between 18 and 75 years old in good health. V is TRBV11-2 and J is TRBJ1-3, with D perhaps matching TRBD1 (5 bases). In DNA form, the CDR3 reads TGTGCCAGCAGCTTAGGAGGGGCTAGAGGAAACACCATATATTTT. It translates to CASSLGGARGNTIYF.